This T cell receptor (beta chain) is drawn from a study of metastatic and nonmetastatic thyroid tumors. The overall study: Blood and tumor or nodule tissue repertoires from malignant and benign thyroid patients were compared.

In its sample, this clone was seen a few times. A much larger clone sits a single nucleotide away, making a read error possible. No treatment had been given to any patient before thyroid surgery. Germline V gene data show CDR1 as SQVTM and CDR2 as ANQGSEA. V lost 6 bases, J lost 2 bases, and 23 bases lay in between. The CDR3 sequence is 16 residues long. TCRdb re-processed the PCR reads through MiXCR. The data hold about 92,000 clones, with 14% to 15% observed a single time. This clonotype originated in a female donor with papillary thyroid cancer or a benign thyroid nodule (not recorded which). Some clones in this sample may be carry-over from other donors' samples. This chain connects TRBV29-1 to TRBJ2-7; unclear D gene. Sequenced material: blood. The CDR3 coding sequence is TGCAGCGTGATCGATCTGATGCGGACGGTTACCTACGAGCAGTACTTC. This codes for CSVIDLMRTVTYEQYF.